What follows describes a single T cell receptor (beta chain). Produced via immunoSEQ multiplex PCR; TCRdb's table is partial and in-frame only. The repertoire holds about 150,000 clones, with more than 85% as singletons. Between the trimmed V and J ends, which lost 2 bases and 3 bases, there was a span of 20 bases. The CDR3 covers 17 residues. Germline V gene lookup returns CDR1 GTSNPN and CDR2 SVGIG (reference sequence). The sample originates from a study of control samples from healthy donors and cancer patients. The chain carries TRBV30 and TRBJ1-3, with a tentative D call TRBD1 (5 bases). Sequencing was carried out using blood. The source is a man aged 30 to 39 in good health. The CDR3 DNA sequence: TGTGCCTGGAGTCAACTCGGGACGGCCGGCATTGGAAACACCATATATTTT. Amino acid sequence: CAWSQLGTAGIGNTIYF.